One and the same sample provided the 8 T cell receptor beta chains below, sequenced in a study of CD4 T cells in relation to SARS-CoV-2 and coronaviruses. Only in-frame clones appear in the TCRdb table, and some are missing; sequencing was by immunoSEQ multiplex PCR. The data contain about 36,000 clones, 70% to 85% of them singletons. No antigen is known for these receptors. The sample taken for sequencing was naive CD4+ T cells from PBMCs, cultured in vitro. Sample subset: naive CD4+ T cells isolated by negative enrichment. The receptors were gathered from an adult with COVID-19.

The chain combines TRBV9 with TRBJ2-3; 8 nucleotides agree with TRBD1. The V gene end was trimmed by 3 bases and the J gene end by 4 bases; junction bases not matched to a gene: 7. The V gene's germline CDR1 is SGDLS and CDR2 YYNGEE. The CDR3 extends over 15 amino acids. In nucleotides, the CDR3 is TGTGCCAGCAGCGGACAGGGGAATAGGGCAGATACGCAGTATTTT. It specifies CASSGQGNRADTQYF.

The chain recombines TRBV20-1 with TRBJ1-4; D is ambiguous. CDR1 is DFQATT, CDR2 SNEGSKA, per germline (reference sequence). The CDR3 has 14 residues. V lost 3 bases to trimming and J lost 7 bases, with 15 bases between them. CDR3 protein: CSASSEGPIEKLFF. CDR3 bases: TGCAGTGCTAGTTCCGAAGGACCGATTGAAAAACTGTTTTTT.

V and J are TRBV19 and TRBJ2-7; 11 bases are a match to TRBD1. Germline loops: CDR1 LNHDA, CDR2 SQIVND (reference sequence). This CDR3 has 14 amino acids. V shed 5 bases and J 6 bases; nucleotides not matched to a gene: 6. Here the CDR3 reads CASSPGQGAFEQYF. The CDR3 DNA is TGTGCCAGTAGTCCAGGACAGGGGGCCTTCGAGCAGTACTTC.

The chain combines TRBV27 with TRBJ1-5; 8 bases align to TRBD1. Per the germline V gene, CDR1 is MNHEY and CDR2 is SMNVEV (reference sequence). Trimming cost V 2 bases and J 4 bases; bases outside gene matches: 4. The CDR3 runs 15 residues. CDR3 coding DNA: TGTGCCAGCAGTTTAGTACGGACAGGGAATCAGCCCCAGCATTTT. Translating it yields CASSLVRTGNQPQHF.

V is TRBV19 and J is TRBJ2-2, with D perhaps TRBD1 (5 bases). The CDR3 is 14 amino acids. With 6 bases removed from V and 1 base from J, the gap between germline ends came to 9 bases. Germline V CDR1 and CDR2: LNHDA, SQIVND (reference sequence). CDR3 region: CASSTTGNTGELFF. The CDR3 bases are TGTGCCAGTAGCACCACAGGGAACACCGGGGAGCTGTTTTTT.

The J gene is TRBJ2-1, the V gene TRBV14, with 8 bases fitting TRBD1. CDR1 and CDR2 (germline): SGHDN, FVKESK. Unmatched junction bases numbered 16, after V lost 3 bases and J lost 6 bases. CDR3 length: 18 amino acids. DNA for the CDR3: TGTGCCAGCAGCCAGAGGGTGGGAGCCCAGGGGGCCCTCAATGAGCAGTTCTTC. Protein product: CASSQRVGAQGALNEQFF.

The V call is TRBV6-5, the J call TRBJ1-1; 7 positions agree with TRBD1. J lost 5 bases, V lost 5 bases, and 5 bases had no gene match. There are 13 residues in the CDR3. The germline V gene encodes CDR1 MNHEY and CDR2 SVGAGI. CDR3 loop: CASSRGRGTEAFF. In DNA form, the CDR3 reads TGTGCCAGCAGTAGGGGGCGCGGGACTGAAGCTTTCTTT.

This rearrangement joins TRBV4-1 to TRBJ2-6; TRBD2 matches 13 bases. V gave up 1 base and J gave up 4 bases; unmatched junction bases: 13. CDR3 size: 21 residues. Germline-derived CDR1 and CDR2 are MGHRA and YSYEKL. CDR3 sequence: CASSQVIWTSGRTGGANVLTF. The CDR3 coding sequence is TGCGCCAGCAGCCAAGTAATTTGGACTAGCGGGAGAACTGGAGGGGCCAACGTCCTGACTTTC.